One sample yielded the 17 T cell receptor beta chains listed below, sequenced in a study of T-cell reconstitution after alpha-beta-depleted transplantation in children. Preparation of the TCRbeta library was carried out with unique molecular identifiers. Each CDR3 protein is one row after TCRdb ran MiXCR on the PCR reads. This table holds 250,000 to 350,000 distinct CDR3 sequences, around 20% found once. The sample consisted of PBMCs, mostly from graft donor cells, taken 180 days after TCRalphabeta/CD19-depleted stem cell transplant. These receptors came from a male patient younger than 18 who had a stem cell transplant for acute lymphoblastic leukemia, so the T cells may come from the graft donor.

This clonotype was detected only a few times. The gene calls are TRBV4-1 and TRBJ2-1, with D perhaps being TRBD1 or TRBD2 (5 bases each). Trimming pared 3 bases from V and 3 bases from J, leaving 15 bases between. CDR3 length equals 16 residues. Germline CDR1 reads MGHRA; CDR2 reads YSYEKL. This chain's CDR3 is CASSHSRDGGYNEQFF. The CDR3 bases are TGCGCCAGCAGCCACAGTAGGGACGGAGGCTACAATGAGCAGTTCTTC.

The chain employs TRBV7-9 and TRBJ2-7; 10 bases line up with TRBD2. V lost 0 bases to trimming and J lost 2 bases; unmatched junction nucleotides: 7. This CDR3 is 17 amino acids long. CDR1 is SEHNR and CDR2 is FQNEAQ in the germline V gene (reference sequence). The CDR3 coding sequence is TGTGCCAGCAGCTTAGCGCGAGTAGCGGGAGGTACCTACGAGCAGTACTTC. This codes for CASSLARVAGGTYEQYF.

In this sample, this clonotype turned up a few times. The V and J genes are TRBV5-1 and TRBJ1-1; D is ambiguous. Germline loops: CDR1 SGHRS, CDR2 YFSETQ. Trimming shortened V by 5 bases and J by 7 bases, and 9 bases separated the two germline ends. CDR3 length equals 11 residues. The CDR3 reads CASRVGSEAFF. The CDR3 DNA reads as TGCGCCAGCAGGGTCGGTAGTGAAGCTTTCTTT.

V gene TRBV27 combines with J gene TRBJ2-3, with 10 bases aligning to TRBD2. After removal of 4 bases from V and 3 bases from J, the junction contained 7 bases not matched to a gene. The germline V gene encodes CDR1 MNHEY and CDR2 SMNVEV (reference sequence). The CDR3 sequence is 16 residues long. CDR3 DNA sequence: TGTGCCAGCAGTTATCTAGCGGGAGAAATTACAGATACGCAGTATTTT. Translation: CASSYLAGEITDTQYF.

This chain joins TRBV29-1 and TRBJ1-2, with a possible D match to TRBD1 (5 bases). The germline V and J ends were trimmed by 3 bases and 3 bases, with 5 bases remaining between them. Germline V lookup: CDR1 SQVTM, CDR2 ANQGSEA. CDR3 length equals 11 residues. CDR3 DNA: TGCAGCGTTGAGGGACACTATGGCTACACCTTC. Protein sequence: CSVEGHYGYTF.

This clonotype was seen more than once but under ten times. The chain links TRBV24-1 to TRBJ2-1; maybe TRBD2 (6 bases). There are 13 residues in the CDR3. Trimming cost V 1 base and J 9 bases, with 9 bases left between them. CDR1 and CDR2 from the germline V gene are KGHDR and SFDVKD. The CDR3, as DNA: TGTGCCACCAGTGATTTAACCGGGGGTGAGCAGTTCTTC. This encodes CATSDLTGGEQFF.

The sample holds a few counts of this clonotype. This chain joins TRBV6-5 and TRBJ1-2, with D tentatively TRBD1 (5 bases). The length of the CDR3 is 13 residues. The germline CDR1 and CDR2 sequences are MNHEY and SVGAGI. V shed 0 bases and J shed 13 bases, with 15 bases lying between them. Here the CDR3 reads CASSYSSGTLSTF. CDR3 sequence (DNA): TGTGCCAGCAGTTACTCTTCGGGGACCCTTTCCACCTTC.

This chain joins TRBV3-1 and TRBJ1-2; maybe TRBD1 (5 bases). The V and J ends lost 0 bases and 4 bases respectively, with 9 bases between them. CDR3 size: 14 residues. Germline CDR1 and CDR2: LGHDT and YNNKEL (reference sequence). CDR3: CASSQDKGLYGYTF. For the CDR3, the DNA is TGTGCCAGCAGCCAAGATAAGGGGCTCTATGGCTACACCTTC.

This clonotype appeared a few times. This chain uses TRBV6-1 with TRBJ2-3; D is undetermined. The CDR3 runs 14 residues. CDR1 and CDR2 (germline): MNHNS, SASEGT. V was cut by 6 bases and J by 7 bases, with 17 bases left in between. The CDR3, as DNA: TGTGCCAGCAGATCCGCCCCCCGGCGAAATACGCAGTATTTT. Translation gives CASRSAPRRNTQYF.

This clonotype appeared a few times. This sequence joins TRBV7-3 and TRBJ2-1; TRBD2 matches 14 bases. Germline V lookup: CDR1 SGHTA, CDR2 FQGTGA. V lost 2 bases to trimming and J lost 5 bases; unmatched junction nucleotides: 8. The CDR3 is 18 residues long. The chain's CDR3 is CASSLGFGLAGGNNEQFF. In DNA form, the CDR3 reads TGTGCCAGCAGCTTAGGTTTTGGACTAGCGGGGGGAAACAATGAGCAGTTCTTC.

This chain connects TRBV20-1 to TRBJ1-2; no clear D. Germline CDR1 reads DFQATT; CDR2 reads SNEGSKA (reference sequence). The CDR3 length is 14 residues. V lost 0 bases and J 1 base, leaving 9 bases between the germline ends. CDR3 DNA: TGCAGTGCTAGAGATCCGCAGCATAACTATGGCTACACCTTC. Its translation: CSARDPQHNYGYTF.

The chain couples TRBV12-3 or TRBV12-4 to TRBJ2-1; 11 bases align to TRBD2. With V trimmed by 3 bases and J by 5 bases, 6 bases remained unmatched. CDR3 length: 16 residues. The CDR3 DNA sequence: TGTGCCAGCAGTTTTACTAGCGGGAGCGTAAACAATGAGCAGTTCTTC. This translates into CASSFTSGSVNNEQFF.

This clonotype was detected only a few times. The CDR3 coding sequence is TGCGCCAGCGGGCAGGGGGATTCCTACGAGCAGTACTTC. Protein: CASGQGDSYEQYF. The chain carries TRBV5-1 and TRBJ2-7, with 7 bases aligning to TRBD1. CDR3 length: 13 residues. After removal of 7 bases from V and 1 base from J, the junction contained 5 bases not matched to a gene. CDR1 is SGHRS, CDR2 YFSETQ, per germline.

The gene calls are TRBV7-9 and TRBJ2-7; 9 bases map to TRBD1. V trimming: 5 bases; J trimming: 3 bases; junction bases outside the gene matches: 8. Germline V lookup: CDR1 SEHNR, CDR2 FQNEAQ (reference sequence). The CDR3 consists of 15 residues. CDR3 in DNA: TGTGCCAGCAGCCAACCGGGACAGGGAGTCTACGAGCAGTACTTC. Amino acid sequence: CASSQPGQGVYEQYF.

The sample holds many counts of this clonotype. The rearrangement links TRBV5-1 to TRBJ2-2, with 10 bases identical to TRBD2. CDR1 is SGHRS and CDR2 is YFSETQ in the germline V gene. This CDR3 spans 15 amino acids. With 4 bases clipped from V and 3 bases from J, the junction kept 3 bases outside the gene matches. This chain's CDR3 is CASSRTSGHTGELFF. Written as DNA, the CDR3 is TGCGCCAGCAGCCGGACTAGCGGTCACACCGGGGAGCTGTTTTTT.

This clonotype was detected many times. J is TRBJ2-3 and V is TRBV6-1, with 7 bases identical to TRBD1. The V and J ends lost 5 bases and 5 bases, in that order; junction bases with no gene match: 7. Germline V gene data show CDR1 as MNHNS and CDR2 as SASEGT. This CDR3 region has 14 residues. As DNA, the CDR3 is TGTGCCAGCAGTAAATACAGGGGCAAAGATACGCAGTATTTT. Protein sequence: CASSKYRGKDTQYF.

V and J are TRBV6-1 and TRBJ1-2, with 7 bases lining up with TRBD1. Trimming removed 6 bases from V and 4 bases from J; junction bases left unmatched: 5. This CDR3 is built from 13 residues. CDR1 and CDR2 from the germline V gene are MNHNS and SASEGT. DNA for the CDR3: TGTGCCAGCAGGTCGGACAGGACCTATGGCTACACCTTC. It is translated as CASRSDRTYGYTF.